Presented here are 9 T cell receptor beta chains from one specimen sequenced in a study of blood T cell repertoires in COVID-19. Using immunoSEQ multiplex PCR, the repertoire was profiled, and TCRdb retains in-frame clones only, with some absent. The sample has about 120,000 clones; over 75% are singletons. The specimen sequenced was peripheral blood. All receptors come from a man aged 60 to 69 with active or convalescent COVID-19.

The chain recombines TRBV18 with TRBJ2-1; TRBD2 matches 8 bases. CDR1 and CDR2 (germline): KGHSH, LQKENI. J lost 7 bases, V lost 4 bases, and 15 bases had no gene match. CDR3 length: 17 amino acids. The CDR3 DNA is TGTGCCAGCTCACTCATGGGGGGTAGCGGGACCAGGAATGAGCAGTTCTTC. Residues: CASSLMGGSGTRNEQFF.

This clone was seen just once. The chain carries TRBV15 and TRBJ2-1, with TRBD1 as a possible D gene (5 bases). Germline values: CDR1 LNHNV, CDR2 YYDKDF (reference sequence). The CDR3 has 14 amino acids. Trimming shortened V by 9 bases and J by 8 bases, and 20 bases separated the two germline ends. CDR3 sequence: CATGRTRATDEQFF. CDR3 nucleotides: TGTGCCACGGGCAGGACCAGGGCGACGGATGAGCAGTTCTTC.

The CDR3 loop reads CASRGLKGGVREKLFF. CDR3 coding DNA: TGTGCCAGCAGGGGGTTAAAGGGAGGTGTGAGGGAAAAACTGTTTTTT. This chain connects TRBV27 to TRBJ1-4, with D uncertain. The CDR3 totals 16 residues. The germline CDR1 and CDR2 sequences are MNHEY and SMNVEV (reference sequence). The V gene lost 6 bases and the J gene lost 8 bases, with 22 bases spanning the gap. The variable domain in full, with the rest retrieved from reference TRBV27 and TRBJ1-4, is EAQVTQNPRYLITVTGKKLTVTCSQNMNHEYMSWYRQDPGLGLRQIYYSMNVEVTDKGDVPEGYKVSRKEKRNFPLILESPSPNQTSLYFCASRGLKGGVREKLFFGSGTQLSVL.

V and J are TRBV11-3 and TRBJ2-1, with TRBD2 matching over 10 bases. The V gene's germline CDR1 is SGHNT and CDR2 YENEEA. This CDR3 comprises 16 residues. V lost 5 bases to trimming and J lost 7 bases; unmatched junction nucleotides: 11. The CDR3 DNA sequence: TGTGCCAGCAGCCCCCGGGGAAGCGGGAGGGAAAATGAGCAGTTCTTC. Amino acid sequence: CASSPRGSGRENEQFF.

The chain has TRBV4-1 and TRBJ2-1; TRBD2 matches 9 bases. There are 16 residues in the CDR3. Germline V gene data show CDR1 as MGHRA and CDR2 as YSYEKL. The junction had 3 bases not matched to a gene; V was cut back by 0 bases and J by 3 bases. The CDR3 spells CASSQEAAGGYNEQFF. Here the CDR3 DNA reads TGCGCCAGCAGCCAAGAAGCAGCGGGAGGCTACAATGAGCAGTTCTTC.

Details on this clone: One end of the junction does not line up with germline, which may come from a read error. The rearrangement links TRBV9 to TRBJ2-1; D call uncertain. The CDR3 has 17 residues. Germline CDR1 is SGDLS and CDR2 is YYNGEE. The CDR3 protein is CASSVAPATDSYDEQFF. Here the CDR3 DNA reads TGTGCCAGCAGCGTAGCCCCCGCCACTGACTCCTACGATGAGCAGTTCTTC.

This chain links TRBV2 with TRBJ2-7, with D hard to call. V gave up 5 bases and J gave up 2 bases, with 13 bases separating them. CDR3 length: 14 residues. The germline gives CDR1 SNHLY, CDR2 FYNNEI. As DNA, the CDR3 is TGTGCCAGCAGTTTTGGGCCGCCGGCCTACGAGCAGTACTTC. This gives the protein CASSFGPPAYEQYF.

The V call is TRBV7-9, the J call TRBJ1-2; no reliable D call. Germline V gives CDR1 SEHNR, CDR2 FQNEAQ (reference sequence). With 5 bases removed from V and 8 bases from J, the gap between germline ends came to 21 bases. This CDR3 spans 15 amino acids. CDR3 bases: TGTGCCAGCAGCCCCCTCCAGGACTACTATGAGGGCTACACCTTC. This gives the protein CASSPLQDYYEGYTF.

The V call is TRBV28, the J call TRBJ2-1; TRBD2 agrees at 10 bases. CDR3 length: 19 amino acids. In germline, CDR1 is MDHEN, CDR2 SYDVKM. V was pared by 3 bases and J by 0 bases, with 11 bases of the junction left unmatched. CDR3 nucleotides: TGTGCCAGCAGTTTCCCCCGGGGATCTAGCGGGAGCTCCTACAATGAGCAGTTCTTC. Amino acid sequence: CASSFPRGSSGSSYNEQFF.